The next 18 T cell receptor beta chains were all read from a single sample in a study of cytomegalovirus exposure and HLA in healthy donors. Both 60 Vbeta primers and 13 Jbeta primers went into the PCR. Sequencing used immunoSEQ multiplex PCR; TCRdb keeps in-frame clones, though not all of them. Among around 170,000 clones listed, about 79% were seen once. The specimen was PBMCs. These receptors were taken from a man younger than 30 in good health and CMV-seronegative.

The gene calls are TRBV9 and TRBJ2-1, with D possibly TRBD1 on 6 matching bases. Trimming removed 4 bases from V and 0 bases from J, with 11 bases in between. CDR1 and CDR2 (germline): SGDLS, YYNGEE. CDR3 length equals 15 residues. This chain's CDR3 is CASSQGGYSYNEQFF. For the CDR3, the DNA is TGTGCCAGCAGCCAAGGGGGTTACTCCTACAATGAGCAGTTCTTC.

The rearrangement uses TRBV27 and TRBJ2-7; 14 bases match TRBD2. From germline, CDR1 is MNHEY and CDR2 SMNVEV (reference sequence). The V segment lost 6 bases and the J segment 2 bases; nucleotides outside the gene matches: 6. CDR3 size: 16 residues. The CDR3 DNA follows: TGTGCCAGCAGCCGCGGACTAGCGGGGGGCACCTACGAGCAGTACTTC. Its translation is CASSRGLAGGTYEQYF.

The chain is built from TRBV5-6 and TRBJ2-5, with D possibly being TRBD1 (6 bases). V lost 1 base and J 5 bases, leaving 15 bases between the germline ends. Germline CDR1 SGHDT, CDR2 YYEEEE. The CDR3 is 15 amino acids. In DNA form, the CDR3 reads TGTGCCAGCAGCTTGATAAACAGGGACGCGGAGACCCAGTACTTC. This codes for CASSLINRDAETQYF.

The V call is TRBV28, the J call TRBJ1-6, with 11 bases aligning to TRBD1. This CDR3 has 12 amino acids. V dropped 10 bases and J dropped 8; count of bases not matched to a gene: 1. Germline V gene data show CDR1 as MDHEN and CDR2 as SYDVKM. CDR3 in DNA: TGTGCCATGGGACAGGGGGATTCACCCCTCCACTTT. Its protein is CAMGQGDSPLHF.

In DNA, the CDR3 is TGTGCCAGCAGTACGAGAATGAACACTGAAGCTTTCTTT. Translated, it gives CASSTRMNTEAFF. The rearrangement joins TRBV6-5 to TRBJ1-1; no clear D gene. Trimming stripped 5 bases from V and 0 bases from J, with 7 bases between. Per germline, CDR1 MNHEY and CDR2 SVGAGI. The CDR3 has 13 amino acids.

The chain combines TRBV6-4 with TRBJ2-3; 8 nucleotides line up with TRBD2. The CDR3 sequence is 16 residues long. Unmatched junction bases numbered 13, after V lost 9 bases and J lost 2 bases. CDR1 is MRHNA, CDR2 SNTAGT, per germline. DNA of the CDR3: TGTGCCAGTGACCACCTCGGGGGGGCTACCACAGATACGCAGTATTTT. This gives the protein CASDHLGGATTDTQYF.

The chain has TRBV30 and TRBJ1-1, with D unclear. The V and J ends lost 8 bases and 6 bases respectively, with 10 bases between them. The CDR3 spans 10 residues. CDR1 and CDR2 (germline): GTSNPN, SVGIG (reference sequence). The CDR3 nucleotides read TGTGCCCGGTTGGGCTCTGAAGCTTTCTTT. This codes for CARLGSEAFF.

The chain combines TRBV4-2 with TRBJ2-7; TRBD2 matches at 10 bases. This CDR3 comprises 16 residues. The junction had 7 bases not matched to a gene; V was cut back by 2 bases and J by 3 bases. Germline CDR1 LGHNA, CDR2 YNFKEQ. The CDR3 nucleotides read TGTGCCAGCAGCCAACCAGAGCGGGGGGGATTCTACGAGCAGTACTTC. This translates into CASSQPERGGFYEQYF.

The rearrangement uses TRBV4-1 and TRBJ2-7, with no clear D. With 0 bases removed from V and 0 bases from J, the gap between germline ends came to 12 bases. Germline CDR1 MGHRA, CDR2 YSYEKL. The CDR3 is 16 residues long. The CDR3 DNA is TGCGCCAGCAGCCAAGATCAAGCCCTGAGCTCCTACGAGCAGTACTTC. This gives the protein CASSQDQALSSYEQYF.

The chain joins TRBV9 to TRBJ2-1; TRBD2 matches at 10 bases. Trimming at V came to 3 bases and at J to 2 bases, leaving 8 bases not matched to a gene. CDR3 length equals 17 residues. Germline loops: CDR1 SGDLS, CDR2 YYNGEE. The CDR3 sequence is CASSAPLLAGAYNEQFF. The CDR3 DNA follows: TGTGCCAGCAGCGCACCATTGCTAGCGGGGGCCTACAATGAGCAGTTCTTC.

This chain links TRBV9 with TRBJ2-7; a weak D match, TRBD2 (6 bases). The CDR3 covers 12 residues. Per germline, CDR1 SGDLS and CDR2 YYNGEE. Trimming shortened V by 2 bases and J by 7 bases, and 10 bases separated the two germline ends. As DNA, the CDR3 is TGTGCCAGCAGCGTCGGAGGGTTGGAGCAGTACTTC. It translates to CASSVGGLEQYF. Complete variable domain (other parts from reference TRBV9 and TRBJ2-7): DSGVTQTPKHLITATGQRVTLRCSPRSGDLSVYWYQQSLDQGLQFLIQYYNGEERAKGNILERFSAQQFPDLHSELNLSSLELGDSALYFCASSVGGLEQYFGPGTRLTVT.

V and J are TRBV11-2 and TRBJ2-7, with D possibly being TRBD2 (5 bases). The CDR3 extends over 15 amino acids. The germline CDR1 and CDR2 sequences are SGHAT and FQNNGV. Trimming left V 6 bases short and J 2 bases short, with 17 bases between. CDR3 sequence: CASRPLTTTPYEQYF. The CDR3 DNA reads TGTGCCAGCAGACCACTGACTACTACCCCCTACGAGCAGTACTTC.

The chain combines TRBV9 with TRBJ1-1, with D tentatively TRBD1 (5 bases). Deletions cut 5 bases from V and 3 bases from J, with 14 bases between. This CDR3 is built from 14 residues. Germline lookup yields CDR1 SGDLS and CDR2 YYNGEE. CDR3 region: CASSLMPRDTEAFF. The CDR3 nucleotides read TGTGCCAGCAGTCTAATGCCCAGGGACACTGAAGCTTTCTTT.

The gene calls are TRBV7-9 and TRBJ2-3; D is unclear. The ends were cut back, 5 bases at V and 3 bases at J, with 9 bases in the middle. The CDR3 length is 13 residues. Germline V gene sequence: CDR1 SEHNR, CDR2 FQNEAQ (reference sequence). CDR3 in amino acids: CASSRERTDTQYF. The CDR3 region has the DNA TGTGCCAGCAGCAGAGAGAGGACAGATACGCAGTATTTT.

The chain has TRBV29-1 and TRBJ1-2, with a possible D match to TRBD1 (6 bases). CDR3 size: 14 residues. V lost 1 base to trimming and J lost 4 bases, with 13 bases between them. In germline, CDR1 is SQVTM, CDR2 ANQGSEA. As DNA, the CDR3 is TGCAGCGTTGAAGGGGGGCGGGGGCTCTATGGCTACACCTTC. Its translation: CSVEGGRGLYGYTF.

A few counts support this clone. The V gene is TRBV6-4, the J gene TRBJ1-2; TRBD1 matches at 8 bases. Germline V lookup: CDR1 MRHNA, CDR2 SNTAGT. The CDR3 is made up of 13 amino acids. Trimming removed 6 bases from V and 8 bases from J; junction bases left unmatched: 8. CDR3 sequence: CASSATGGSGYTF. DNA for the CDR3: TGTGCCAGCAGCGCCACAGGGGGTAGCGGCTACACCTTC.

J is TRBJ1-1 and V is TRBV15; D is possibly TRBD1 (5 bases). V shed 0 bases and J shed 0 bases, with 11 bases lying between them. The CDR3 is made up of 16 amino acids. Germline lookup yields CDR1 LNHNV and CDR2 YYDKDF (reference sequence). In DNA, the CDR3 is TGTGCCACCAGCAGAGAACGGCAGGGAATGAACACTGAAGCTTTCTTT. Protein product: CATSRERQGMNTEAFF.

V and J are TRBV7-2 and TRBJ1-2; maybe TRBD1 (5 bases). CDR3 length: 13 residues. Trimming stripped 4 bases from V and 4 bases from J, with 10 bases between. CDR1 is SGHTA and CDR2 is FQGNSA in the germline V gene. The CDR3 here is CASSSVGAYGYTF. CDR3 nucleotide sequence: TGTGCCAGCAGCTCAGTTGGGGCCTATGGCTACACCTTC.